The next 21 T cell receptor beta chains were all read from a single sample in a study of blood T cells in healthy people across ages. Then a second PCR, running roughly 7 to 11 cycles, was carried out with a sample-barcoded 5' primer and a J-beta primer mix. TCRdb ran MiXCR on the 5' RACE reads and lists one entry per CDR3 protein. The sample shows 550,000 to 800,000 distinct CDR3 sequences, about 30% of them seen only once. The specimen was blood. These receptors were obtained from a woman aged 80 or older in good health.

The chain carries TRBV27 and TRBJ1-6; D perhaps matches TRBD1 (5 bases). CDR3 size: 12 residues. V was pared by 3 bases and J by 10 bases, with 7 bases between. Germline-derived CDR1 and CDR2 are MNHEY and SMNVEV (reference sequence). The CDR3 sequence: CASSFRASPLHF. The CDR3 DNA is TGTGCCAGCAGTTTCAGGGCCTCACCCCTCCACTTT.

With regard to this clonotype: This may be a read error, as it is one base from a much larger clone. The chain carries TRBV3-1 and TRBJ2-7; TRBD2 might be the D (6 bases). This CDR3 region has 15 residues. The germline CDR1 and CDR2 sequences are LGHDT and YNNKEL (reference sequence). V was trimmed by 2 bases and J by 2 bases, leaving 13 bases between them. The CDR3 nucleotides are TGTGCCAGCAGCCAATCAACCCGGACTACCTACGAGCAGTACTTC. Its protein is CASSQSTRTTYEQYF.

This clonotype was counted between two and nine times. The chain combines TRBV2 with TRBJ1-1; D call uncertain. This CDR3 contains 13 residues. V lost 7 bases and J lost 3, with 12 bases in between. Germline V CDR1 and CDR2: SNHLY, FYNNEI. The DNA of the CDR3 is TGTGCCAGCATGAGAACTAGGGACACTGAAGCTTTCTTT. It is translated as CASMRTRDTEAFF. The full variable domain, rest sourced from reference TRBV2 and TRBJ1-1, is EPEVTQTPSHQVTQMGQEVILRCVPISNHLYFYWYRQILGQKVEFLVSFYNNEISEKSEIFDDQFSVERPDGSNFTLKIRSTKLEDSAMYFCASMRTRDTEAFFGQGTRLTVV.

The table lists this clonotype with many counts. The chain links TRBV7-2 to TRBJ1-1; D might be TRBD1 (6 bases). Trimming removed 5 bases at V and 3 bases at J, with 10 bases between. Germline V gene lookup returns CDR1 SGHTA and CDR2 FQGNSA. This CDR3 is 13 amino acids long. CDR3 protein: CASSVDRYTEAFF. CDR3 DNA sequence: TGTGCCAGCAGCGTTGACAGGTACACTGAAGCTTTCTTT.

The chain uses TRBV5-1 and TRBJ2-7; 7 bases align to TRBD1. CDR1 and CDR2 from the germline V gene are SGHRS and YFSETQ. There are 14 residues in the CDR3. V lost 4 bases to trimming and J lost 2 bases; unmatched junction nucleotides: 6. The CDR3 loop reads CASSRDSKTYEQYF. In DNA form, the CDR3 reads TGCGCCAGCAGCAGGGACAGTAAGACCTACGAGCAGTACTTC.

Of note for this clonotype: A much more abundant neighbour one base away suggests this may be a read error. The gene calls are TRBV12-3 or TRBV12-4 and TRBJ1-5; 8 bases map to TRBD1. This CDR3 has 15 residues. V was clipped by 0 bases and J by 10 bases; unmatched bases: 8. The CDR3 region is CASSLAGQAAIPQHF. CDR3 in DNA: TGTGCCAGCAGTTTAGCGGGACAGGCCGCTATCCCCCAGCATTTT.

In its sample, this clonotype was seen many times. This chain connects TRBV5-1 to TRBJ2-7; 7 bases are a match to TRBD1. This CDR3 is 12 amino acids long. V was pared by 8 bases and J by 3 bases, with 5 bases of the junction left unmatched. From germline, CDR1 is SGHRS and CDR2 YFSETQ. The CDR3 bases are TGCGCCAGTCGGGACAGCCTCTACGAGCAGTACTTC. Its protein is CASRDSLYEQYF.

The chain couples TRBV7-9 to TRBJ2-1; 8 nucleotides line up with TRBD2. V shed 4 bases, J shed 2 bases, and the junction held 7 bases outside the gene matches. The length of the CDR3 is 16 residues. CDR1 and CDR2 (germline): SEHNR, FQNEAQ (reference sequence). Written as DNA, the CDR3 is TGTGCCAGCAGCTCTAGCGGGTCCCCCACCTACAATGAGCAGTTCTTC. Translating it yields CASSSSGSPTYNEQFF. Full variable domain (remainder filled in from reference TRBV7-9 and TRBJ2-1): DTGVSQNPRHKITKRGQNVTFRCDPISEHNRLYWYRQTLGQGPEFLTYFQNEAQLEKSRLLSDRFSAERPKGSFSTLEIQRTEQGDSAMYLCASSSSGSPTYNEQFFGPGTRLTVL.

In regard to this clonotype: A read error may account for a junction end that differs from germline. The genes are TRBV12-3 or TRBV12-4 and TRBJ2-3, with D possibly being TRBD2 (5 bases). The CDR3 covers 15 residues. The CDR3 reads CASSPLGASTDAQYF. The CDR3 bases are TGTGCCAGCAGTCCCTTGGGAGCCTCCACAGATGCGCAGTATTTT.

V usage is TRBV20-1 and J usage is TRBJ1-5, with D possibly TRBD1 on 6 matching bases. The germline V gene encodes CDR1 DFQATT and CDR2 SNEGSKA (reference sequence). Trimming stripped 2 bases from V and 4 bases from J, with 12 bases between. This CDR3 region has 14 residues. The chain's CDR3 is CSARTGMLNQPQHF. The CDR3 DNA reads as TGCAGTGCTAGAACAGGGATGTTGAATCAGCCCCAGCATTTT.

J is TRBJ2-1 and V is TRBV7-9, with a tentative D call TRBD1 (6 bases). CDR1 and CDR2 from the germline V gene are SEHNR and FQNEAQ (reference sequence). The CDR3 extends over 16 amino acids. V was pared by 4 bases and J by 5 bases, with 18 bases between. CDR3 DNA: TGTGCCAGCAGCTCTTCACCTAACAGGGACCACAATGAGCAGTTCTTC. Encoded protein: CASSSSPNRDHNEQFF.

As regards this clonotype: A much more abundant neighbour one base away suggests this may be a read error. The chain employs TRBV10-3 and TRBJ1-2; D gene ambiguous. Per the germline V gene, CDR1 is ENHRY and CDR2 is SYGVKD. This CDR3 is built from 13 residues. The CDR3 region is CAITPRVGYDYTF. CDR3 coding DNA: TGTGCCATCACTCCTCGGGTGGGCTATGACTACACCTTC.

The chain links TRBV7-2 to TRBJ2-7; D is possibly TRBD1 (6 bases). Looked up from germline, CDR1 is SGHTA and CDR2 is FQGNSA. Deletions cut 3 bases from V and 2 bases from J, with 20 bases between. The CDR3 covers 17 residues. The CDR3 nucleotides read TGTGCCAGCAGCTTCCCGGGACACAAGCAAGGTCCCTACGAGCAGTACTTC. Translating gives CASSFPGHKQGPYEQYF.

This clonotype showed up many times. The V gene is TRBV2, the J gene TRBJ2-5; tentatively, D is TRBD1 (7 bases). V dropped 8 bases and J dropped 4 bases, with 20 bases sitting between them. Germline values: CDR1 SNHLY, CDR2 FYNNEI. This CDR3 has 15 amino acids. The CDR3 here is CASGGGGGSAETQYF. Written as DNA, the CDR3 is TGTGCCAGCGGGGGTGGAGGGGGCAGCGCAGAGACCCAGTACTTC.

This clonotype was recorded many times. This chain connects TRBV20-1 to TRBJ2-5; D possibly corresponds to TRBD2 (5 bases). V lost 1 base to trimming and J lost 5 bases, with 20 bases between them. The CDR3 sequence is 16 residues long. From germline, CDR1 is DFQATT and CDR2 SNEGSKA (reference sequence). DNA for the CDR3: TGCAGTGCTAGAGGGGAGCCGAAGCCTACGGGGGAGACCCAGTACTTC. Translated: CSARGEPKPTGETQYF.

The CDR3 DNA reads TGTGCCAGCAGCGGGGGGGCAGGCCGCTACGAGCAGTACTTC. This gives the protein CASSGGAGRYEQYF. The chain joins TRBV7-2 to TRBJ2-5; tentative D call: TRBD2 (7 bases). The J call is doubtful: the DNA matches TRBJ2-7 better. Germline V gene data show CDR1 as SGHTA and CDR2 as FQGNSA. The CDR3 extends over 14 amino acids.

V gene TRBV25-1 combines with J gene TRBJ1-3, with D uncertain. Germline V lookup: CDR1 MGHDK, CDR2 SYGVNS. There are 15 residues in the CDR3. Trimming cost V 3 bases and J 0 bases, with 9 bases left between them. CDR3 protein: CASSDFGFSGNTIYF. In nucleotides, the CDR3 is TGTGCCAGCAGTGATTTTGGGTTCTCTGGAAACACCATATATTTT.

This clonotype was observed many times. The rearrangement uses TRBV6-6 and TRBJ2-7; perhaps TRBD2 as D (5 bases). Per germline, CDR1 MNHNY and CDR2 SVGAGI (reference sequence). The CDR3 spans 13 residues. Trimming left V 7 bases short and J 5 bases short, with 15 bases between. The CDR3 DNA is TGTGCCAGCACCACGGCTAGCTTCCACGAGCAGTACTTC. This encodes CASTTASFHEQYF.

This clonotype was picked up many times. A much larger clone differs by one base, so this may be a read error. CDR3 in amino acids: CASSLTLADFWNEQYF. The DNA of the CDR3 is TGCGCCAGCAGCTTGACTCTAGCGGACTTTTGGAATGAGCAGTACTTC. The chain employs TRBV5-1 and TRBJ2-5; 7 nucleotides match TRBD2. Germline-derived CDR1 and CDR2 are SGHRS and YFSETQ. V shed 1 base and J 11 bases; nucleotides not matched to a gene: 17. CDR3 size: 16 residues.

This clonotype appeared a single time. V and J are TRBV30 and TRBJ2-4, with TRBD2 identical over 13 bases. The tail of the sequence fits TRBJ2-7 better, so the J call may be wrong. The germline V gene encodes CDR1 GTSNPN and CDR2 SVGIG (reference sequence). There are 14 residues in the CDR3. The CDR3 coding sequence is TGTGCCTGGAGTGGGACTAGCGGGGGATACGAGCAGTACTTC. Amino acids: CAWSGTSGGYEQYF.

This clonotype was seen more than once but under ten times. This could be a read error, since a much larger clone is one nucleotide away. The gene calls are TRBV7-2 and TRBJ2-7; 8 positions agree with TRBD1. Germline values: CDR1 SGHTA, CDR2 FQGNSA. With V trimmed by 1 base and J by 3 bases, 5 bases remained unmatched. The CDR3 has 15 residues. CDR3: CASSLGTGTCYEQYF. DNA for the CDR3: TGTGCCAGCAGCTTAGGGACAGGGACTTGCTACGAGCAGTACTTC.